A single sample is the source of the 28 T cell receptor beta chains below, sequenced in a study of blood T cell repertoires in COVID-19. Sequenced by immunoSEQ multiplex PCR; TCRdb stores in-frame clones only, minus some. This sample has 350,000 to 400,000 clones, with 80% to 90% found just once. Sequenced material: PBMCs or T cells enriched from blood (not recorded which). The receptors here all came from a man younger than 35 who had recovered from COVID-19.

The chain is built from TRBV4-1 and TRBJ2-3, with 8 positions matching TRBD2. Germline assignment: CDR1 MGHRA and CDR2 YSYEKL. The CDR3 is 15 amino acids. After removal of 0 bases from V and 6 bases from J, the junction contained 5 bases not matched to a gene. CDR3 in amino acids: CASSQEASGPDTQYF. The CDR3 nucleotides are TGCGCCAGCAGCCAAGAGGCTAGCGGGCCCGATACGCAGTATTTT.

The chain has TRBV19 and TRBJ2-7; TRBD1 agrees at 8 bases. Trimming cost V 5 bases and J 2 bases; bases outside gene matches: 5. The germline V gene encodes CDR1 LNHDA and CDR2 SQIVND (reference sequence). CDR3 size: 14 residues. CDR3 sequence (DNA): TGTGCCAGTAGTTCCGGGACAGGTACCTACGAGCAGTACTTC. Encoded protein: CASSSGTGTYEQYF.

CDR3 DNA sequence: TGTGCCAGCAGCCCAGATCCCAGCGGGGGGGCGGGCTACGAGCAGTACTTC. Translation gives CASSPDPSGGAGYEQYF. The V call is TRBV4-2, the J call TRBJ2-7, with 10 bases aligning to TRBD2. Germline-derived CDR1 and CDR2 are LGHNA and YNFKEQ. This CDR3 comprises 17 residues. J lost 3 bases, V lost 4 bases, and 12 bases had no gene match.

The table lists this clone with a few counts. The rearrangement uses TRBV19 and TRBJ2-2; TRBD1 agrees at 7 bases. Germline CDR1 is LNHDA and CDR2 is SQIVND (reference sequence). The CDR3 is 16 residues long. Trimming took 7 bases from V and 4 from J; bases not matched to a gene: 12. CDR3 amino acids: CASTLQGDPSTGELFF. DNA of the CDR3: TGTGCCAGTACCCTCCAGGGGGATCCCAGCACCGGGGAGCTGTTTTTT. Filled out from reference TRBV19 and TRBJ2-2, the complete variable domain reads DGGITQSPKYLFRKEGQNVTLSCEQNLNHDAMYWYRQDPGQGLRLIYYSQIVNDFQKGDIAEGYSVSREKKESFPLTVTSAQKNPTAFYLCASTLQGDPSTGELFFGEGSRLTVL.

The V gene is TRBV15, the J gene TRBJ1-2; 8 bases match TRBD1. The length of the CDR3 is 15 residues. Germline CDR1 LNHNV, CDR2 YYDKDF (reference sequence). Trimming at V came to 0 bases and at J to 8 bases, leaving 8 bases not matched to a gene. The CDR3 DNA sequence: TGTGCCACCAGCAGAGATAGGACAGGGAGTGGCGGCTACACCTTC. This sequence encodes CATSRDRTGSGGYTF. The variable domain in full, completed from reference TRBV15 and TRBJ1-2, reads DAMVIQNPRYQVTQFGKPVTLSCSQTLNHNVMYWYQQKSSQAPKLLFHYYDKDFNNEADTPDNFQSRRPNTSFCFLDIRSPGLGDTAMYLCATSRDRTGSGGYTFGSGTRLTVV.

V gene TRBV7-9 combines with J gene TRBJ2-7; 8 bases are shared with TRBD1. This CDR3 spans 14 amino acids. With V trimmed by 4 bases and J by 5 bases, 7 bases remained unmatched. CDR1 is SEHNR and CDR2 is FQNEAQ in the germline V gene (reference sequence). The CDR3 reads CASSSRTGRDEQYF. The CDR3 DNA reads TGTGCCAGCAGCTCCCGGACAGGGCGGGACGAGCAGTACTTC.

The chain couples TRBV14 to TRBJ1-4; D is perhaps TRBD1 (5 bases). V was pared by 4 bases and J by 3 bases, with 9 bases between. Germline V gene lookup returns CDR1 SGHDN and CDR2 FVKESK. The CDR3 is 14 amino acids. The DNA of the CDR3 is TGTGCCAGCAGCCCAGGGTTGCCTAATGAAAAACTGTTTTTT. It specifies CASSPGLPNEKLFF.

The V gene is TRBV28, the J gene TRBJ1-2; D gene ambiguous. The germline V and J ends were trimmed by 8 bases and 0 bases, with 10 bases remaining between them. Germline CDR1 reads MDHEN; CDR2 reads SYDVKM. CDR3 length: 13 residues. This CDR3 reads CASGDGTNYGYTF. The CDR3 nucleotides read TGTGCCAGCGGAGACGGAACTAACTATGGCTACACCTTC.

A few counts support this clone. This sequence joins TRBV6-2 or TRBV6-3 and TRBJ2-1; tentative D call: TRBD2 (5 bases). This CDR3 is 13 amino acids long. Trimming cost V 2 bases and J 5 bases, with 7 bases left between them. Germline V lookup: CDR1 MNHEY, CDR2 SVGEGT. CDR3 amino acids: CASSYRGNNEQFF. The CDR3 DNA reads TGTGCCAGCAGTTACCGGGGAAACAATGAGCAGTTCTTC.

This chain joins TRBV19 and TRBJ2-2; TRBD1 aligns across 8 bases. V lost 7 bases to trimming and J lost 0 bases; unmatched junction nucleotides: 4. Germline CDR1 and CDR2: LNHDA and SQIVND (reference sequence). The CDR3 sequence is 15 residues long. The CDR3 loop reads CASTLTGANTGELFF. CDR3 coding DNA: TGTGCCAGTACCCTGACAGGGGCGAACACCGGGGAGCTGTTTTTT.

The genes are TRBV3-1 (or the pseudogene TRBV3-2) and TRBJ1-1; D gene ambiguous. V lost 4 bases and J 1 base, leaving 10 bases between the germline ends. The CDR3 loop spans 14 amino acids. The germline V gene has CDR1 LGHDT and CDR2 YNNKEL (reference sequence). The CDR3 sequence is CASSPSYSNTEAFF. The CDR3 DNA sequence: TGTGCCAGCAGCCCGTCTTACTCGAACACTGAAGCTTTCTTT.

About this clone itself: The same CDR3 arises from other DNA sequences in this sample as well. CDR3 region: CASSLDRDYGYTF. Written as DNA, the CDR3 is TGTGCCAGCAGCCTTGACAGGGACTATGGCTACACCTTC. This chain joins TRBV7-8 and TRBJ1-2; 7 positions agree with TRBD1. V lost 5 bases and J lost 3; bases outside the gene matches: 3. The CDR3 covers 13 residues. CDR1 is SGHVS and CDR2 is FQNEAQ in the germline V gene.

V gene TRBV3-1 (or the pseudogene TRBV3-2) combines with J gene TRBJ2-3; 7 bases line up with TRBD1. The germline V gene encodes CDR1 LGHDT and CDR2 YNNKEL (reference sequence). Trimming removed 2 bases from V and 7 bases from J; junction bases left unmatched: 6. The CDR3 loop spans 14 amino acids. The CDR3 nucleotides are TGTGCCAGCAGCCAAACGGGACAGCCAAATACGCAGTATTTT. Translated: CASSQTGQPNTQYF.

This chain connects TRBV9 to TRBJ2-6, with 8 bases matching TRBD1. The CDR3 loop spans 18 amino acids. The germline V gene has CDR1 SGDLS and CDR2 YYNGEE. V shed 0 bases and J 3 bases; nucleotides not matched to a gene: 8. In DNA, the CDR3 is TGTGCCAGCAGCGTAGGGGCAGGGGGCCGTCGTGGGGCCAACGTCCTGACTTTC. This encodes CASSVGAGGRRGANVLTF. Supplemented by reference TRBV9 and TRBJ2-6, the full variable domain reads DSGVTQTPKHLITATGQRVTLRCSPRSGDLSVYWYQQSLDQGLQFLIQYYNGEERAKGNILERFSAQQFPDLHSELNLSSLELGDSALYFCASSVGAGGRRGANVLTFGAGSRLTVL.

The gene calls are TRBV5-6 and TRBJ1-5, with 8 bases matching TRBD1. Germline-derived CDR1 and CDR2 are SGHDT and YYEEEE. V shed 2 bases and J 4 bases; nucleotides not matched to a gene: 5. This CDR3 contains 15 residues. The DNA for the CDR3 is TGTGCCAGCAGCTTTCGGACAGGGCCTAATCAGCCCCAGCATTTT. Protein product: CASSFRTGPNQPQHF.

The chain uses TRBV5-6 and TRBJ1-5, with 7 nucleotides matching TRBD1. The V gene's germline CDR1 is SGHDT and CDR2 YYEEEE. The CDR3 totals 15 residues. V lost 0 bases to trimming and J lost 4 bases; unmatched junction nucleotides: 4. DNA of the CDR3: TGTGCCAGCAGCTTGGGAGGGACAGTTAATCAGCCCCAGCATTTT. The encoded protein is CASSLGGTVNQPQHF.

This chain joins TRBV7-9 and TRBJ2-7, with TRBD2 matching 9 bases. The V segment lost 5 bases and the J segment 4 bases; nucleotides outside the gene matches: 9. The CDR3 has 15 residues. CDR1 is SEHNR, CDR2 FQNEAQ, per germline (reference sequence). The CDR3 DNA follows: TGTGCCAGCAGCCGTAGCGGGGGCACACTTTACGAGCAGTACTTC. This codes for CASSRSGGTLYEQYF.

The V gene is TRBV18, the J gene TRBJ1-5, with 12 bases aligning to TRBD1. The CDR3 spans 17 residues. Germline V gene data show CDR1 as KGHSH and CDR2 as LQKENI. V shed 4 bases and J 2 bases; nucleotides not matched to a gene: 6. The CDR3 loop reads CASSQGQGAVGNQPQHF. Written as DNA, the CDR3 is TGTGCCAGCTCACAGGGACAGGGGGCGGTGGGCAATCAGCCCCAGCATTTT.

This chain joins TRBV7-9 and TRBJ2-3, with TRBD2 matching 14 bases. This CDR3 is built from 16 residues. V gave up 9 bases and J gave up 4 bases; unmatched junction bases: 9. CDR1 and CDR2 from the germline V gene are SEHNR and FQNEAQ (reference sequence). The CDR3 nucleotides are TGTGCCAGTCGACTAGCGGGAGGGCAGGAGGCAGATACGCAGTATTTT. Translation: CASRLAGGQEADTQYF.

The gene calls are TRBV12-3 or TRBV12-4 and TRBJ2-1; D perhaps matches TRBD1 (5 bases). The CDR3 has 12 residues. Trimming pared 2 bases from V and 13 bases from J, leaving 12 bases between. The DNA for the CDR3 is TGTGCCAGCAGTTTATGGGGCGCGGATCAGTTCTTC. It translates to CASSLWGADQFF.

The rearrangement links TRBV3-1 (or the pseudogene TRBV3-2) to TRBJ1-1, with 7 positions matching TRBD1. This CDR3 region has 14 residues. V shed 4 bases and J 3 bases; nucleotides not matched to a gene: 5. CDR1 is LGHDT, CDR2 YNNKEL, per germline (reference sequence). CDR3 in amino acids: CASSPMTGHTEAFF. CDR3 sequence (DNA): TGTGCCAGCAGCCCCATGACAGGGCACACTGAAGCTTTCTTT.

This clone came up once. The chain couples TRBV9 to TRBJ2-7, with TRBD1 matching 9 bases. Germline trimming cut 2 bases from V and 6 bases from J; bases unmatched to any gene: 12. The CDR3 contains 16 residues. Germline values: CDR1 SGDLS, CDR2 YYNGEE. CDR3 DNA sequence: TGTGCCAGCAGCGTTACCGGGACAGGGAAGGTTCCCGAGCAGTACTTC. This translates into CASSVTGTGKVPEQYF.

The J gene is TRBJ1-2, the V gene TRBV7-2; perhaps TRBD1 as D (5 bases). Germline-derived CDR1 and CDR2 are SGHTA and FQGNSA. Trimming cost V 1 base and J 8 bases, with 17 bases left between them. This CDR3 region has 15 residues. In DNA form, the CDR3 reads TGTGCCAGCAGCTTAGTTGATGGAGGGGCTCTCGGCTACACCTTC. This sequence encodes CASSLVDGGALGYTF.

This clone has just one count. V is TRBV19 and J is TRBJ1-5; weak D call: TRBD1 (6 bases). Trimming took off 7 bases at V and 2 bases at J, with 15 bases between the two ends. The CDR3 runs to 15 residues. CDR1 LNHDA and CDR2 SQIVND come from the germline V gene (reference sequence). The CDR3 spells CASNSRDTGNQPQHF. The CDR3 DNA reads TGTGCCAGTAACTCCCGGGACACCGGCAATCAGCCCCAGCATTTT. Based on the CDR3 plus reference TRBV19 and TRBJ1-5, the full variable domain is DGGITQSPKYLFRKEGQNVTLSCEQNLNHDAMYWYRQDPGQGLRLIYYSQIVNDFQKGDIAEGYSVSREKKESFPLTVTSAQKNPTAFYLCASNSRDTGNQPQHFGDGTRLSIL.

In nucleotides, the CDR3 is TGTGCCAGCAGCCGACAGACTAGGACCTACGAGCAGTACTTC. This gives the protein CASSRQTRTYEQYF. The chain is built from TRBV28 and TRBJ2-7, with D perhaps TRBD2 (6 bases). V lost 6 bases and J lost 2, with 14 bases in between. The CDR3 has 14 amino acids. In germline, CDR1 is MDHEN, CDR2 SYDVKM.

The V call is TRBV27, the J call TRBJ2-5; D might be TRBD1 (5 bases). Trimming took 8 bases from V and 7 from J, leaving 38 bases between them. The CDR3 has 20 amino acids. Germline loops: CDR1 MNHEY, CDR2 SMNVEV (reference sequence). The CDR3 coding sequence is TGTGCCAGCGGTTATAATGGGGCAACCCCCGGCCTTCGGCTTAAGGGGACCCAGTACTTC. Translation gives CASGYNGATPGLRLKGTQYF.

This clone showed up just once. At the DNA level, this CDR3 is encoded by other sequences in the same sample as well. The CDR3 loop reads CASSVDGGTGELFF. The CDR3 coding sequence is TGTGCCAGCAGCGTAGATGGAGGCACCGGGGAGCTGTTTTTT. V gene TRBV9 combines with J gene TRBJ2-2; weak D call: TRBD2 (5 bases). Germline assignment: CDR1 SGDLS and CDR2 YYNGEE. Trimming shortened V by 0 bases and J by 4 bases, and 7 bases separated the two germline ends. The CDR3 sequence is 14 residues long.

The V and J genes are TRBV5-1 and TRBJ1-4, with unresolved D. Germline values: CDR1 SGHRS, CDR2 YFSETQ. This CDR3 has 15 amino acids. Trimming left V 3 bases short and J 0 bases short, with 9 bases between. The CDR3: CASSSSGTTNEKLFF. CDR3 DNA: TGCGCCAGCAGCTCGTCCGGGACAACTAATGAAAAACTGTTTTTT.